Sequencing of this TCR beta chain was carried out in a study of STAT5B mutations in CD4+ large granular lymphocyte leukemia. Study-wide results and limits: 8/27 top patient clones versus 2/35 control clones were TRBV06-family.

V shed 6 bases and J shed 7 bases, with 10 bases lying between them. This CDR3 spans 12 amino acids. Concerning this clone itself: Its antigen is still unknown.

The assay was immunoSEQ multiplex PCR, and TCRdb's table has in-frame clones only and misses some. The repertoire holds approximately 21,000 clones, with 78% as singletons. The specimen was CD4+ T cells from blood buffy coats. The V call is TRBV23-1, the J call TRBJ1-5; D remains unclear. TRBV23-1 is reported as an ORF; its role is uncertain. This clonotype was sampled from a human donor in good health. In nucleotides, the CDR3 is TGCGCCAGCAGGAACGAGGACCAGCCCCAGCATTTT. Translating gives CASRNEDQPQHF.